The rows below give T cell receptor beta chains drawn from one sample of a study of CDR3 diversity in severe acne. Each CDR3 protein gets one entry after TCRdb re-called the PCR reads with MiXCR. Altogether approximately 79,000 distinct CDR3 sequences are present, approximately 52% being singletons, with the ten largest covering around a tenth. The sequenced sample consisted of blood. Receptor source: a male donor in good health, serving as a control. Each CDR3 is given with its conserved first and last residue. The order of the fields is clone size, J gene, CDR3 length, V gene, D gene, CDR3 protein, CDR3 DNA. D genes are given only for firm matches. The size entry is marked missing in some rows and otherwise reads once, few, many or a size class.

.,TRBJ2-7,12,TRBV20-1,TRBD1,CSANPTGGRGYF,TGCAGTGCTAACCCGACAGGGGGCAGGGGGTACTTC
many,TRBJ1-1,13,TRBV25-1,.,CASSESARAEAFF,TGTGCCAGCAGTGAGTCCGCGAGGGCTGAAGCTTTCTTT
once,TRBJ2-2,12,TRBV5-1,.,CASSPDFIKLFF,TGCGCCAGCAGCCCCGACTTCATCAAGCTGTTTTTT
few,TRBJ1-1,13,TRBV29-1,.,CSGQGILDTEAFF,TGCAGCGGGCAGGGGATTTTGGACACTGAAGCTTTCTTT
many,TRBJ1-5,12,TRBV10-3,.,CAISEYTQPQHF,TGTGCCATCAGTGAGTACACTCAGCCCCAGCATTTT
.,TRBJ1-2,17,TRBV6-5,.,CASSWASSTAKWDGYTF,TGTGCCAGCAGTTGGGCCTCCTCAACAGCGAAATGGGATGGCTACACCTTC
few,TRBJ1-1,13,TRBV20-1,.,CSARDRWAPEAFF,TGCAGTGCTAGAGATCGATGGGCTCCTGAAGCTTTCTTT
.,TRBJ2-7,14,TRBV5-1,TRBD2,CASSPSGTSREQYF,TGCGCCAGCAGCCCATCCGGGACTAGCCGGGAGCAGTACTTC
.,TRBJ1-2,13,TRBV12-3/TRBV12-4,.,CASSSQRGLGYTF,TGTGCCAGCAGTTCCCAAAGGGGTCTCGGCTACACCTTC
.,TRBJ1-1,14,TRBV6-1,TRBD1,CASSAGQGAHEAFF,TGTGCCAGCAGTGCCGGACAGGGGGCGCATGAAGCTTTCTTT
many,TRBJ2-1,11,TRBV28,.,CASSLENEQFF,TGTGCCAGCAGTTTGGAAAATGAGCAGTTCTTC
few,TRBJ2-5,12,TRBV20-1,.,CSAGPTWETQYF,TGCAGTGCCGGCCCAACGTGGGAGACCCAGTACTTC
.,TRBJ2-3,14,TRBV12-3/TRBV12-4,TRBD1,CASSPWTGGNTQYF,TGTGCCAGCAGTCCGTGGACAGGGGGAAATACGCAGTATTTT
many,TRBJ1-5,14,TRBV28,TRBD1,CASTPQAGGQPQHF,TGTGCCAGCACCCCCCAGGCAGGGGGTCAGCCCCAGCATTTT
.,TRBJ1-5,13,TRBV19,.,CASRDGGTQPQHF,TGTGCCAGTAGGGACGGGGGCACTCAGCCCCAGCATTTT
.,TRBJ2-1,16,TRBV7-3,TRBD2,CASRRLAGGPADEQFF,TGTGCCAGCAGGCGACTAGCGGGAGGGCCGGCGGATGAGCAGTTCTTC
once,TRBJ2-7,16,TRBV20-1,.,CSARIPWASRAYEQYF,TGTAGTGCTAGAATCCCTTGGGCTAGCAGGGCCTACGAGCAGTACTTC
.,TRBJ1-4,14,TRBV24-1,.,CATSDPGGNEKLFF,TGTGCCACCAGTGATCCGGGGGGAAATGAAAAACTGTTTTTT
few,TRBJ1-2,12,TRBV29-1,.,CSVYPGEDGYTF,TGCAGCGTTTACCCGGGGGAGGATGGCTACACCTTC
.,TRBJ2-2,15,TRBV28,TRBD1,CASRRTGGEAGELFF,TGTGCCAGCAGACGAACAGGGGGCGAGGCCGGGGAGCTGTTTTTC
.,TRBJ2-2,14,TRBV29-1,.,CSVYGTMNTGELFF,TGCAGCGTTTATGGGACAATGAACACCGGGGAGCTGTTTTTT
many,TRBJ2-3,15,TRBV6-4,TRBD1,CASSEKTGDTDTQYF,TGTGCCAGCAGTGAGAAGACAGGGGACACAGATACGCAGTATTTT
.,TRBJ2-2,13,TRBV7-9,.,CASSPYYAGELFF,TGTGCCAGCAGCCCCTATTACGCCGGGGAGCTGTTTTTT
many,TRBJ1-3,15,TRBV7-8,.,CASSLARGSGNTIYF,TGTGCCAGCAGCTTAGCGCGGGGCTCTGGAAACACCATATATTTT
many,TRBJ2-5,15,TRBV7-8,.,CASSLNRNPQETQYF,TGTGCCAGCAGCTTAAACCGTAACCCCCAAGAGACCCAGTACTTC
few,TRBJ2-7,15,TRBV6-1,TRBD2,CATQGRTSGMYEQYF,TGTGCCACCCAAGGGAGGACTAGCGGGATGTACGAGCAGTACTTC
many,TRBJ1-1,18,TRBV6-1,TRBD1,CASSKFRGQVLGNTEAFF,TGTGCCAGCAGCAAATTCAGGGGGCAAGTTTTAGGGAACACTGAAGCTTTCTTT
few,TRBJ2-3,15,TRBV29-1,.,CSVEDESFLTDTQYF,TGCAGCGTTGAAGACGAAAGTTTCCTCACAGATACGCAGTATTTT
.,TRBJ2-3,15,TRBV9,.,CASSVRGGGTDTQYF,TGTGCCAGCAGCGTAAGGGGCGGGGGCACAGATACGCAGTATTTT
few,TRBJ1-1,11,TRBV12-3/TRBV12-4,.,CASSRQFEAFF,TGTGCCAGCAGCCGACAGTTTGAAGCTTTCTTT
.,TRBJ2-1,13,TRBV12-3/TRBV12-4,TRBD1,CASGGQGSNEQFF,TGTGCCAGCGGGGGACAGGGCAGCAATGAGCAGTTCTTC
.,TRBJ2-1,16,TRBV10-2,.,CASSDGGTRSYNEQFF,TGCGCCAGCAGTGATGGGGGGACAAGGTCCTACAACGAGCAGTTCTTC
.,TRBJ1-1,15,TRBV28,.,CASGILTVMNTEAFF,TGTGCCAGCGGCATCTTGACAGTGATGAACACTGAAGCCTTCTTT
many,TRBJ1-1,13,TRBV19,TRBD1,CASSRGRYTEAFF,TGTGCCAGTAGCAGGGGGCGTTACACTGAAGCTTTCTTT
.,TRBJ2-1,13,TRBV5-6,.,CASSSPGGNEQFF,TGTGCCAGCAGCAGCCCAGGGGGGAATGAGCAGTTCTTC
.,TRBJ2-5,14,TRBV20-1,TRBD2,CSARDVGGQETQYF,TGCAGTGCTAGGGATGTGGGGGGGCAAGAGACCCAGTACTTC
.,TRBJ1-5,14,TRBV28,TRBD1,CASSLDRGRQPHHF,TGTGCCAGCAGTTTAGACAGGGGGCGGCAGCCCCATCATTTT
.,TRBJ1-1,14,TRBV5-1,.,CASRGGGLNTEAFF,TGCGCCAGCAGAGGGGGTGGATTGAACACTGAAGCTTTCTTT
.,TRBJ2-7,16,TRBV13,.,CASSSRQSGPPDEQYF,TGTGCCAGCAGCTCCCGACAGTCAGGCCCACCCGACGAGCAGTACTTC
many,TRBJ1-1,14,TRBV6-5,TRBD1,CASSRDRGDHEAFF,TGTGCCAGCAGTCGGGACAGGGGGGACCATGAGGCTTTCTTT
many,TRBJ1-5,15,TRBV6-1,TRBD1,CASSAGTDSNQPQHF,TGTGCCAGCAGTGCGGGGACAGATAGCAATCAGCCCCAGCATTTT
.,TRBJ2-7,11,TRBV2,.,CASSEASEQYF,TGTGCCAGCAGTGAAGCTTCCGAGCAGTACTTC
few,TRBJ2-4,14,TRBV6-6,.,CASSLSGGGNIQYF,TGTGCCAGCAGCCTCTCCGGGGGAGGAAACATTCAGTACTTC
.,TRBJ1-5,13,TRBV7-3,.,CASSRDINQPQHF,TGTGCCAGCAGCCGCGATATCAATCAGCCCCAGCATTTT
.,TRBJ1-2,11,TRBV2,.,CASEGLYGYTF,TGTGCTAGTGAGGGCCTCTATGGCTACACCTTC
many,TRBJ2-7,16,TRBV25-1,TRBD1,CASSDLSPDRDYEQYF,TGTGCCAGCAGTGATCTCTCCCCGGACAGGGACTACGAGCAGTACTTC